Each of the 27 T cell receptor beta chains below was sequenced from the same sample in a study of control samples from healthy donors and cancer patients. This table comes from immunoSEQ multiplex PCR, and its TCRdb copy is limited to in-frame clones, with some not included. The repertoire holds about 44,000 clones, with approximately 87% as singletons. Specimen: PBMCs. The source of these receptors is a woman aged 55-69 years with lung cancer.

V usage is TRBV5-6 and J usage is TRBJ1-1, with TRBD1 identical over 7 bases. Germline V CDR1 and CDR2: SGHDT, YYEEEE. V lost 4 bases and J lost 0; bases outside the gene matches: 12. The CDR3 runs 17 residues. The CDR3 loop reads CASSLPGQHSMNTEAFF. CDR3 DNA: TGTGCCAGCAGCCTCCCGGGACAGCACTCAATGAACACTGAAGCTTTCTTT.

The V gene is TRBV24-1, the J gene TRBJ2-5; D possibly corresponds to TRBD1 (6 bases). CDR3 length: 16 amino acids. Germline-derived CDR1 and CDR2 are KGHDR and SFDVKD. The ends were cut back, 1 base at V and 2 bases at J, with 13 bases in the middle. The chain's CDR3 is CATSDFGRGLQETQYF. As DNA, the CDR3 is TGTGCCACCAGTGATTTTGGCAGGGGATTGCAAGAGACCCAGTACTTC.

This rearrangement joins TRBV5-5 to TRBJ2-2, with D hard to call. Germline CDR1 is SGHKS and CDR2 is YYEKEE (reference sequence). CDR3 length equals 14 residues. V was shortened by 4 bases and J by 6 bases, with 13 bases between the two germline ends. The CDR3 DNA sequence: TGTGCCAGCAGCCCTGGACCGGCCCCCGGGGAGCTGTTTTTT. The encoded protein is CASSPGPAPGELFF.

The chain is built from TRBV2 and TRBJ2-3, with no clear D. Germline V CDR1 and CDR2: SNHLY, FYNNEI. V was shortened by 6 bases and J by 4 bases, with 14 bases between the two germline ends. CDR3 size: 14 residues. CDR3 DNA sequence: TGTGCCAGCAGCGGATTAAGCTCCCCAGATACGCAGTATTTT. Its translation: CASSGLSSPDTQYF.

V usage is TRBV27 and J usage is TRBJ1-2, with TRBD1 as a possible D gene (6 bases). Per the germline V gene, CDR1 is MNHEY and CDR2 is SMNVEV (reference sequence). The CDR3 covers 12 residues. Trimming took 8 bases from V and 6 from J, leaving 13 bases between them. The CDR3 loop is CASGRGAHGYTF. The CDR3 nucleotides read TGTGCCAGCGGGAGGGGGGCGCATGGCTACACCTTC.

The chain couples TRBV4-2 to TRBJ2-7; 11 bases are shared with TRBD2. There are 14 residues in the CDR3. V gave up 4 bases and J gave up 4 bases; unmatched junction bases: 3. Germline CDR1 is LGHNA and CDR2 is YNFKEQ. CDR3 sequence reads: CASSPGLAGYEQYF. CDR3 in DNA: TGTGCCAGCAGCCCCGGACTAGCGGGTTACGAGCAGTACTTC.

The sample holds one count of this clone. The chain uses TRBV6-6 and TRBJ2-5; possibly TRBD1 for D (5 bases). V was pared by 4 bases and J by 5 bases, with 20 bases between. The CDR3 is 16 residues long. The germline gives CDR1 MNHNY, CDR2 SVGAGI (reference sequence). The CDR3 DNA reads as TGTGCCAGCAGTTTCCACCCGGACACCCTCGAGGAGACCCAGTACTTC. It specifies CASSFHPDTLEETQYF.

This clone turned up a few times. The V and J genes are TRBV6-5 and TRBJ2-1; no clear D gene. This CDR3 is built from 14 residues. V was pared by 7 bases and J by 10 bases, with 20 bases between. CDR1 is MNHEY, CDR2 SVGAGI, per germline. DNA of the CDR3: TGTGCCAGCACGGCGATCTCCGATCGAGCCGAGCAGTTCTTC. Its translation is CASTAISDRAEQFF.

In this sample, this clone is medium-sized (0.01 to 0.1%). The rearrangement links TRBV28 to TRBJ2-7; D uncertain. This CDR3 region has 12 residues. Germline values: CDR1 MDHEN, CDR2 SYDVKM. The ends were cut back, 4 bases at V and 3 bases at J, with 7 bases in the middle. CDR3 amino acids: CASSSGYYEQYF. The CDR3 DNA sequence: TGTGCCAGCAGTTCCGGGTACTACGAGCAGTACTTC.

The chain couples TRBV4-1 to TRBJ1-5; D gene unclear. The V end was cut by 0 bases, the J end by 6 bases, with 12 bases between. Germline V gene sequence: CDR1 MGHRA, CDR2 YSYEKL. This CDR3 is built from 15 residues. The CDR3 reads CASSQDAAAGQPQHF. The CDR3, as DNA: TGCGCCAGCAGCCAAGATGCGGCCGCCGGTCAGCCCCAGCATTTT.

V and J are TRBV5-4 and TRBJ2-5; 7 bases match TRBD2. CDR1 and CDR2 (germline): SGHNT, YYREEE (reference sequence). V trimming: 6 bases; J trimming: 2 bases; junction bases outside the gene matches: 13. The CDR3 is 16 amino acids. The CDR3 loop is CASTSQTGTKQETQYF. As DNA, the CDR3 is TGTGCCAGCACCTCCCAAACCGGGACTAAACAAGAGACCCAGTACTTC. The full variable domain, rest sourced from reference TRBV5-4 and TRBJ2-5, is ETGVTQSPTHLIKTRGQQVTLRCSSQSGHNTVSWYQQALGQGPQFIFQYYREEENGRGNFPPRFSGLQFPNYSSELNVNALELDDSALYLCASTSQTGTKQETQYFGPGTRLLVL.

This clone occurred a few times. The chain combines TRBV28 with TRBJ1-5; 7 nucleotides agree with TRBD1. The CDR3 is 16 amino acids. CDR1 is MDHEN, CDR2 SYDVKM, per germline. With V trimmed by 3 bases and J by 2 bases, 7 bases remained unmatched. The CDR3 is CASSFALRGGNQPQHF. For the CDR3, the DNA is TGTGCCAGCAGTTTTGCTCTCAGGGGGGGCAATCAGCCCCAGCATTTT.

The rearrangement links TRBV2 to TRBJ2-7, with 7 bases aligning to TRBD1. Germline assignment: CDR1 SNHLY and CDR2 FYNNEI. The CDR3 spans 14 residues. After removal of 7 bases from V and 2 bases from J, the junction contained 8 bases not matched to a gene. The CDR3 loop is CASTRQGSPYEQYF. For the CDR3, the DNA is TGTGCCAGCACGAGACAGGGAAGTCCCTACGAGCAGTACTTC.

The chain combines TRBV7-3 with TRBJ1-2, with 7 positions matching TRBD1. The CDR3 extends over 13 amino acids. Per the germline V gene, CDR1 is SGHTA and CDR2 is FQGTGA. Trimming removed 5 bases from V and 8 bases from J; junction bases left unmatched: 8. The CDR3 DNA sequence: TGTGCCAGCAGCCCAGGGGGGGCGGTGGGCTACACCTTC. It yields the protein CASSPGGAVGYTF.

The rearrangement links TRBV24-1 to TRBJ1-2; D not resolved. Germline V lookup: CDR1 KGHDR, CDR2 SFDVKD. This CDR3 has 15 residues. Deletions cut 3 bases from V and 4 bases from J, with 14 bases between. CDR3: CATSDGLDGFYGYTF. The CDR3, as DNA: TGTGCCACCAGTGATGGCCTGGACGGCTTCTATGGCTACACCTTC.

The chain joins TRBV11-3 to TRBJ1-2; TRBD1 is a possible D gene (6 bases). Germline V lookup: CDR1 SGHNT, CDR2 YENEEA. Trimming pared 6 bases from V and 4 bases from J, leaving 12 bases between. The CDR3 is made up of 13 amino acids. The CDR3 region is CASSPTGSYGYTF. The CDR3 DNA reads as TGTGCCAGCAGTCCGACAGGCTCCTATGGCTACACCTTC.

The J gene is TRBJ1-1, the V gene TRBV7-9; tentative D call: TRBD1 (6 bases). V lost 4 bases, J lost 1 base, and 13 bases lay in between. CDR1 is SEHNR, CDR2 FQNEAQ, per germline (reference sequence). This CDR3 spans 15 amino acids. In DNA form, the CDR3 reads TGTGCCAGCAGCTCCAGGGGTCCTCGGAACACTGAAGCTTTCTTT. Translation: CASSSRGPRNTEAFF. The full variable domain, with the rest looked up from reference TRBV7-9 and TRBJ1-1, is DTGVSQNPRHKITKRGQNVTFRCDPISEHNRLYWYRQTLGQGPEFLTYFQNEAQLEKSRLLSDRFSAERPKGSFSTLEIQRTEQGDSAMYLCASSSRGPRNTEAFFGQGTRLTVV.

The chain carries TRBV6-2 or TRBV6-3 and TRBJ2-1, with 12 bases identical to TRBD2. The CDR3 sequence is 16 residues long. Germline V gene lookup returns CDR1 MNHEY and CDR2 SVGEGT. Germline trimming cut 5 bases from V and 4 bases from J; bases unmatched to any gene: 6. The CDR3: CASSPTGLAGYNEQFF. The CDR3 region has the DNA TGTGCCAGCAGTCCGACCGGACTAGCGGGATACAATGAGCAGTTCTTC.

The chain joins TRBV2 to TRBJ1-4; no reliable D call. The CDR3 extends over 14 amino acids. Per the germline V gene, CDR1 is SNHLY and CDR2 is FYNNEI. Trimming took off 3 bases at V and 11 bases at J, with 16 bases between the two ends. Here the CDR3 DNA reads TGTGCCAGCAGTGATTTTTTTATTAAAGGGAAACTGTTTTTT. This sequence encodes CASSDFFIKGKLFF.

V usage is TRBV5-1 and J usage is TRBJ1-3, with D uncertain. The CDR3 is made up of 13 amino acids. V lost 4 bases, J lost 4 bases, and 9 bases lay in between. Germline CDR1 and CDR2: SGHRS and YFSETQ. This CDR3 reads CASSRNAGNTIYF. The DNA of the CDR3 is TGCGCCAGCAGCCGGAATGCGGGAAACACCATATATTTT.

The chain couples TRBV18 to TRBJ2-7, with TRBD2 matching 13 bases. Germline loops: CDR1 KGHSH, CDR2 LQKENI. CDR3 length: 16 amino acids. Germline trimming cut 4 bases from V and 4 bases from J; bases unmatched to any gene: 7. The CDR3 spells CASSLGTSGTVYEQYF. The CDR3 DNA is TGTGCCAGCTCACTGGGGACTAGCGGGACTGTTTACGAGCAGTACTTC.

This clone occurred a few times. The chain links TRBV2 to TRBJ2-3; unclear D gene. Germline V gives CDR1 SNHLY, CDR2 FYNNEI. CDR3 size: 14 residues. Trimming left V 9 bases short and J 0 bases short, with 13 bases between. CDR3 sequence (DNA): TGTGCCAGTGGTGGTCTACCTAGCACAGATACGCAGTATTTT. This sequence encodes CASGGLPSTDTQYF.

The chain has TRBV6-5 and TRBJ1-4; 7 bases map to TRBD1. CDR3 length: 15 residues. CDR1 is MNHEY, CDR2 SVGAGI, per germline. V lost 7 bases and J lost 2; bases outside the gene matches: 7. This CDR3 reads CASKVTGATNEKLFF. In DNA form, the CDR3 reads TGTGCCAGCAAAGTTACAGGGGCCACTAATGAAAAACTGTTTTTT.

V gene TRBV5-4 combines with J gene TRBJ2-2; 9 bases map to TRBD2. CDR3 length: 16 residues. CDR1 is SGHNT and CDR2 is YYREEE in the germline V gene (reference sequence). Trimming at V came to 2 bases and at J to 3 bases, leaving 5 bases not matched to a gene. The CDR3 sequence is CASSFTLAGYTGELFF. CDR3 in DNA: TGTGCCAGCAGCTTCACGCTAGCGGGGTACACCGGGGAGCTGTTTTTT. The complete variable domain, with remaining parts taken from reference TRBV5-4 and TRBJ2-2, reads ETGVTQSPTHLIKTRGQQVTLRCSSQSGHNTVSWYQQALGQGPQFIFQYYREEENGRGNFPPRFSGLQFPNYSSELNVNALELDDSALYLCASSFTLAGYTGELFFGEGSRLTVL.

This CDR3 reads CASNSPDRVYEQYF. In DNA, the CDR3 is TGTGCCAGTAATTCTCCGGACAGGGTCTACGAGCAGTACTTC. The V gene is TRBV19, the J gene TRBJ2-7, with TRBD1 matching over 8 bases. V gave up 7 bases and J gave up 3 bases; unmatched junction bases: 8. This CDR3 is built from 14 residues. The germline V gene has CDR1 LNHDA and CDR2 SQIVND (reference sequence).

This chain connects TRBV27 to TRBJ1-1; possibly TRBD1 for D (6 bases). CDR1 is MNHEY, CDR2 SMNVEV, per germline (reference sequence). The CDR3 has 14 residues. V lost 2 bases, J lost 6 bases, and 13 bases lay in between. The CDR3 DNA reads as TGTGCCAGCAGTTTACAGGGAGGGGGTTCTGAAGCTTTCTTT. This translates into CASSLQGGGSEAFF.

The chain employs TRBV6-5 and TRBJ2-7, with TRBD2 matching 11 bases. V shed 7 bases, J shed 3 bases, and the junction held 2 bases outside the gene matches. Germline values: CDR1 MNHEY, CDR2 SVGAGI. This CDR3 spans 13 amino acids. In nucleotides, the CDR3 is TGTGCCAGCACGCTAGCGGGAGGCTACGAGCAGTACTTC. The encoded protein is CASTLAGGYEQYF.